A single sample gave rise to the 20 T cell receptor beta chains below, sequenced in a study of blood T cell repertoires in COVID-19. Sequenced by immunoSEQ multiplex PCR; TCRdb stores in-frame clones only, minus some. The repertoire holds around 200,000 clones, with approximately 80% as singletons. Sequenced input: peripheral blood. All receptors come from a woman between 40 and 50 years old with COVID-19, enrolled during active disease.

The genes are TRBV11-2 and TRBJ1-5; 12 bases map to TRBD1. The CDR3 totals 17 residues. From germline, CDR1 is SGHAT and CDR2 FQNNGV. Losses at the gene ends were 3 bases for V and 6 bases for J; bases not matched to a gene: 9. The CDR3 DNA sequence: TGTGCCAGCAGCTTTATCCGGGACAGGGGGCTGGGTCAGCCCCAGCATTTT. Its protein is CASSFIRDRGLGQPQHF.

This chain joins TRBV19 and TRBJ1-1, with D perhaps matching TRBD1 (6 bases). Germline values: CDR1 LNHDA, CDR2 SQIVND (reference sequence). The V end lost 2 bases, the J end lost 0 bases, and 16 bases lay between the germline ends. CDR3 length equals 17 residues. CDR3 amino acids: CASSISGTLRMNTEAFF. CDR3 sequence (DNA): TGTGCCAGTAGTATATCGGGGACACTCCGGATGAACACTGAAGCTTTCTTT.

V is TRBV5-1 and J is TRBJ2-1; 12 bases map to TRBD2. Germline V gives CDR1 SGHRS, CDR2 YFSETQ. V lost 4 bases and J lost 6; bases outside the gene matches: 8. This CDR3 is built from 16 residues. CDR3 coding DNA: TGCGCCAGCAGCCCCCCGGGACTAGCGGGCTCCAATGAGCAGTTCTTC. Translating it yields CASSPPGLAGSNEQFF.

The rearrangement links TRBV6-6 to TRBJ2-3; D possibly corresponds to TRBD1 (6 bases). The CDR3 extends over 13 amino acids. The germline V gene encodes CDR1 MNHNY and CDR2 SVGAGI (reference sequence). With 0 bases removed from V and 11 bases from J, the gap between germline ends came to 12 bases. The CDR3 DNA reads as TGTGCCAGCAGTTACTCTTCCCAGGGGAAGCAGTATTTT. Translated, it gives CASSYSSQGKQYF.

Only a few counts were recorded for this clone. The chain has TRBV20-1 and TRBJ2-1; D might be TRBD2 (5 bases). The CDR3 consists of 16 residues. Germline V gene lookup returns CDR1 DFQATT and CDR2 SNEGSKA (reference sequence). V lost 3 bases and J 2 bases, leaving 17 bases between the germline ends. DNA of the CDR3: TGCAGTGCTAGTGACCCTCGGACTTCTACCTACAATGAGCAGTTCTTC. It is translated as CSASDPRTSTYNEQFF.

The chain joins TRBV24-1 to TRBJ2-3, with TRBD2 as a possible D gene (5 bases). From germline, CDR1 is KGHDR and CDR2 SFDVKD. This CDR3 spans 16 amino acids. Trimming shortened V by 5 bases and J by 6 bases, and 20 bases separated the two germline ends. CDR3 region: CATSVAGIRSADTQYF. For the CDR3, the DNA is TGTGCCACCAGTGTCGCCGGGATTCGCAGCGCCGATACGCAGTATTTT.

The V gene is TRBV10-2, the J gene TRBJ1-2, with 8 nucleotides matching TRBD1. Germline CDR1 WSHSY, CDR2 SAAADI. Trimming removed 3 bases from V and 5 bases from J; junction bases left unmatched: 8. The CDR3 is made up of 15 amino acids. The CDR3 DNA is TGCGCCAGCAGTGACCACCAGGGGGCGGGGTATGGCTACACCTTC. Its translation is CASSDHQGAGYGYTF.

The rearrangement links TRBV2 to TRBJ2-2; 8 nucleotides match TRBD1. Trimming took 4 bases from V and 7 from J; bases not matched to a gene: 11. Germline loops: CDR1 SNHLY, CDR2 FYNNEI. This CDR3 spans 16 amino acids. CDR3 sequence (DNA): TGTGCCAGCAGTGTCGTGCAGGGGGCGCAGGGCGGGGAGCTGTTTTTT. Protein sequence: CASSVVQGAQGGELFF.

CDR3: CASSEFATGGTEAFF. The CDR3 coding sequence is TGTGCCAGCAGTGAATTCGCGACAGGGGGCACTGAAGCTTTCTTT. This sequence joins TRBV25-1 and TRBJ1-1, with 9 nucleotides matching TRBD1. This CDR3 has 15 amino acids. Germline CDR1 and CDR2: MGHDK and SYGVNS. V was clipped by 1 base and J by 4 bases; unmatched bases: 4.

CDR3 in amino acids: CATSDPIANYGYTF. CDR3 nucleotide sequence: TGTGCCACCAGTGATCCAATAGCTAACTATGGCTACACCTTC. The chain employs TRBV24-1 and TRBJ1-2; D remains ambiguous. Germline CDR1 is KGHDR and CDR2 is SFDVKD. The CDR3 runs 14 residues. The germline V and J ends were trimmed by 3 bases and 0 bases, with 7 bases remaining between them.

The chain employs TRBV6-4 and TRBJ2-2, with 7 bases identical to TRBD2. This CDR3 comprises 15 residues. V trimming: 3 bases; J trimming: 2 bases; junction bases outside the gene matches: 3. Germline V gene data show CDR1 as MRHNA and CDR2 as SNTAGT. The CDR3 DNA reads TGTGCCAGCAGTGAGACGGGGGGTAACACCGGGGAGCTGTTTTTT. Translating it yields CASSETGGNTGELFF.

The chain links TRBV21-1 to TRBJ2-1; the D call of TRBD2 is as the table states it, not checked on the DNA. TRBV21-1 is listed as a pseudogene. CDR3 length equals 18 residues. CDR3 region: CASSIDSGGYSSYNEQFF. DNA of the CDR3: TGTGCCAGCAGCATCGATAGCGGGGGTTACAGCTCCTACAATGAGCAGTTCTTC.

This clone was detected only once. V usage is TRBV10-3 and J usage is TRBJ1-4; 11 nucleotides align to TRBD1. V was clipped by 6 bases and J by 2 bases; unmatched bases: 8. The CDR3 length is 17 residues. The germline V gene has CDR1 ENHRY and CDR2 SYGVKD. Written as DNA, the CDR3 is TGTGCCATCAGGAAGGGGACAGGGGGAGCTACTAATGAAAAACTGTTTTTT. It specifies CAIRKGTGGATNEKLFF.

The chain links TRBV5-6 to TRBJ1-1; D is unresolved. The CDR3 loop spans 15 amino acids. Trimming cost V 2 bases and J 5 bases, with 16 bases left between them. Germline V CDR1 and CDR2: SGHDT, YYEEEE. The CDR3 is CASSFERTILTEAFF. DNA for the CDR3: TGTGCCAGCAGCTTTGAAAGAACAATCCTTACTGAAGCTTTCTTT.

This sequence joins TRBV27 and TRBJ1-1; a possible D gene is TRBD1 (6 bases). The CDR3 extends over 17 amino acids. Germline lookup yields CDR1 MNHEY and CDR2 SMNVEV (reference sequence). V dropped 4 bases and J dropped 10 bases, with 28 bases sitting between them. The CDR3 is CASSSGKTGLDTGRAFF. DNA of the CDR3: TGTGCCAGCAGTTCGGGAAAAACAGGGCTTGACACGGGTAGAGCTTTCTTT.

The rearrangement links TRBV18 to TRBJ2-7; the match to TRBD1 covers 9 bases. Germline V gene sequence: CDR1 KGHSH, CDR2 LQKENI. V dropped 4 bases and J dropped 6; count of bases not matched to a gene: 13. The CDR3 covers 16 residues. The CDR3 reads CASSRSQGQGFGEQYF. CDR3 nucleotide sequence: TGTGCCAGCTCACGCTCGCAGGGACAGGGTTTTGGCGAGCAGTACTTC.

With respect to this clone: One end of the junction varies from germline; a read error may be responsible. CDR3 residues: CSARGQGTLPF. CDR3 DNA: TGCAGTGCTAGGGGACAGGGGACTCTTCCCTTC. The J gene is TRBJ1-2, the V gene TRBV20-1, with TRBD1 identical over 10 bases. Per germline, CDR1 DFQATT and CDR2 SNEGSKA (reference sequence). This CDR3 contains 11 residues.

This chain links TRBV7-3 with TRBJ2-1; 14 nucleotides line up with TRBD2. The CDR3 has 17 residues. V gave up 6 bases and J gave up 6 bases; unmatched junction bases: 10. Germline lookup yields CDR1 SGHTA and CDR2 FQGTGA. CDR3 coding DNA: TGTGCCAGCAGAACCCTCGGGACTAGCGGGAGTCGCAATGAGCAGTTCTTC. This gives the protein CASRTLGTSGSRNEQFF. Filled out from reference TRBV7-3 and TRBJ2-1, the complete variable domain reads GAGVSQTPSNKVTEKGKYVELRCDPISGHTALYWYRQSLGQGPEFLIYFQGTGAADDSGLPNDRFFAVRPEGSVSTLKIQRTERGDSAVYLCASRTLGTSGSRNEQFFGPGTRLTVL.

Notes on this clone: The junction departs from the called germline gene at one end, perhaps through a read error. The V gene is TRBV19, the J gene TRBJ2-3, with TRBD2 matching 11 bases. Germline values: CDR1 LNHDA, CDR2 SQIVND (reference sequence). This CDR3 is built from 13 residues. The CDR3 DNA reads TGTGCCAGTAGTATCTCCTCGACTAGCGGGGAACGTTTT. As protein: CASSISSTSGERF. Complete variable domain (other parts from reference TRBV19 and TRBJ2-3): DGGITQSPKYLFRKEGQNVTLSCEQNLNHDAMYWYRQDPGQGLRLIYYSQIVNDFQKGDIAEGYSVSREKKESFPLTVTSAQKNPTAFYLCASSISSTSGERFGPGTRLTVL.

The CDR3 DNA reads as TGCGCCAGCAGCCCCTCTGGCGGGGGGGTGGAGGAGCAGTTCTTC. Its translation is CASSPSGGGVEEQFF. This chain connects TRBV4-1 to TRBJ2-1; 9 positions match TRBD2. The CDR3 covers 15 residues. The V segment lost 4 bases and the J segment 10 bases; nucleotides outside the gene matches: 11. Germline V gene lookup returns CDR1 MGHRA and CDR2 YSYEKL.